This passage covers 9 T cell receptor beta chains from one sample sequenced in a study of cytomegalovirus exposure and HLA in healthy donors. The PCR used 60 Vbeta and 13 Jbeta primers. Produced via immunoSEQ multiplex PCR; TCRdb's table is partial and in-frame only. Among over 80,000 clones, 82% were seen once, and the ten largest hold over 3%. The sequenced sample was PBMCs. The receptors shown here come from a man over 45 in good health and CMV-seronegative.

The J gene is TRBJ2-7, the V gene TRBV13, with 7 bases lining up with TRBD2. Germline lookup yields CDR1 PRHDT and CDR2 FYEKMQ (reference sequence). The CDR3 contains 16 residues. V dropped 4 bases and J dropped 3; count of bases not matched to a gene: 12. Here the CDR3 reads CASSSGLVTPNYEQYF. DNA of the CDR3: TGTGCCAGCAGCTCCGGACTAGTTACGCCGAACTACGAGCAGTACTTC. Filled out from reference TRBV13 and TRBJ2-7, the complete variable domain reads AAGVIQSPRHLIKEKRETATLKCYPIPRHDTVYWYQQGPGQDPQFLISFYEKMQSDKGSIPDRFSAQQFSDYHSELNMSSLELGDSALYFCASSSGLVTPNYEQYFGPGTRLTVT.

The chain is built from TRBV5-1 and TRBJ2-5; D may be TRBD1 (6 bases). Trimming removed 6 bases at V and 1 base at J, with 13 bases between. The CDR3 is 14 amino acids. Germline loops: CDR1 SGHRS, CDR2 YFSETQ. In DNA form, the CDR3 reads TGCGCCAGCAAAACGGGGACAACCCAAGAGACCCAGTACTTC. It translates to CASKTGTTQETQYF.

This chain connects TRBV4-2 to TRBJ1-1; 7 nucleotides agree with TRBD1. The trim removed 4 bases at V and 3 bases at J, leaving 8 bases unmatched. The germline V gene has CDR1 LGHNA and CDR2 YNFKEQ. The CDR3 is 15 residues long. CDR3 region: CASSPGTAGDTEAFF. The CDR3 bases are TGTGCCAGCAGCCCCGGGACAGCGGGGGACACTGAAGCTTTCTTT.

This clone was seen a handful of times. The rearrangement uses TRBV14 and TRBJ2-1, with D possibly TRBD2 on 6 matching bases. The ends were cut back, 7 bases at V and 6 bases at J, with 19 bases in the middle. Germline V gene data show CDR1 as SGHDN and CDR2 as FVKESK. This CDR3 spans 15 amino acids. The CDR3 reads CASNGGGRPPNEQFF. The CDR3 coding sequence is TGTGCCAGCAATGGAGGAGGGAGGCCTCCCAATGAGCAGTTCTTC.

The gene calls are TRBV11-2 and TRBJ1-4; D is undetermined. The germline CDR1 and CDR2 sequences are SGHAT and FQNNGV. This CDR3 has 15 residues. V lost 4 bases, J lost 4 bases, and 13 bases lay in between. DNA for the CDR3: TGTGCCAGCAGCTACCGGCCCGCGGATAATGAAAAACTGTTTTTT. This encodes CASSYRPADNEKLFF.

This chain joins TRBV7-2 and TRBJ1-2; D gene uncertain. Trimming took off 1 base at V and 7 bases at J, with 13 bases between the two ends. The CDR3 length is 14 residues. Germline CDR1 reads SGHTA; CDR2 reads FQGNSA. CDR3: CASSLDSRGLGYTF. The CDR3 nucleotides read TGTGCCAGCAGCTTAGATTCCCGGGGTCTTGGCTACACCTTC.

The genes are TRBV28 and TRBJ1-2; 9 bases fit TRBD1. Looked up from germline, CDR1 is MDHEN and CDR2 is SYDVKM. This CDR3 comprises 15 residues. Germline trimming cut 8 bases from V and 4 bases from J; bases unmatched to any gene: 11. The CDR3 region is CASLQGAEEGYGYTF. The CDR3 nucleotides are TGTGCCAGCCTACAGGGGGCGGAGGAAGGCTATGGCTACACCTTC.

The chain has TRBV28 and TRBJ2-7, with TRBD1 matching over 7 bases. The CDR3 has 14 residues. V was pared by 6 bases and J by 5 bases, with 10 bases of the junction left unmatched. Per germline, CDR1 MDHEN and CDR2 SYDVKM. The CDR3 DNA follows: TGTGCCAGCAGGGAGAGACCTCAGGGGGACGAGCAGTACTTC. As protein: CASRERPQGDEQYF.

This CDR3 reads CASSALFEAPVDEQFF. The CDR3 nucleotides are TGTGCCAGCAGCGCCCTCTTCGAGGCGCCAGTCGATGAGCAGTTCTTC. The chain recombines TRBV9 with TRBJ2-1, with D unresolved. This CDR3 has 16 amino acids. CDR1 and CDR2 (germline): SGDLS, YYNGEE. Trimming left V 3 bases short and J 8 bases short, with 21 bases between. The full variable domain, its missing parts supplied by reference TRBV9 and TRBJ2-1, is DSGVTQTPKHLITATGQRVTLRCSPRSGDLSVYWYQQSLDQGLQFLIQYYNGEERAKGNILERFSAQQFPDLHSELNLSSLELGDSALYFCASSALFEAPVDEQFFGPGTRLTVL.